Sequencing of this T cell receptor beta chain was carried out in a study of cytotoxic CD8 clonotypes in ibrutinib-treated CLL. Study at large: After a median roughly 12 months on treatment (6 to 36), response samples were drawn. The study, taken as a whole, reports: Private clonotypes, not public ones, expanded at ibrutinib response.

Depths of 1 in 200,000 to 1 in 1 million T cells were the sequencing target. Repertoires were generated with immunoSEQ multiplex PCR, while TCRdb's copy carries only in-frame clones and drops some. The data contain 100,000 to 150,000 clones, 80% to 90% of them singletons. The CDR3 totals 11 residues. Between the trimmed V and J ends, which lost 3 bases and 0 bases, there was a span of 3 bases. Per the germline V gene, CDR1 is DFQATT and CDR2 is SNEGSKA (reference sequence). Frozen PBMC stocks contributed about 1.8 micrograms of genomic DNA to the TCR beta libraries. About this clone: No antigen is known for it.

V gene TRBV20-1 combines with J gene TRBJ2-7; D is undetermined. The starting material was PBMCs, obtained after 24 months of ibrutinib treatment. This sequence originates from a human donor with chronic lymphocytic leukemia. CDR3 in amino acids: CSARNSYEQYF. The CDR3, as DNA: TGCAGTGCTAGGAACTCCTACGAGCAGTACTTC.